The 30 T cell receptor beta chains reported below all come from one sample, sequenced in a study of identical twins. TCRdb reanalysed the 5' RACE reads using MiXCR and keeps one entry per CDR3 protein. Here the sample spans some 460,000 distinct CDR3 sequences, around 14% being singletons. A further study also used this sample, focusing on yellow fever vaccine responses in identical twins.

The sequenced sample consisted of CD4+ T cells sorted from blood. Receptor source: a woman aged 18 to 35 in good health.

V and J are TRBV7-2 and TRBJ2-1, with D tentatively TRBD2 (6 bases). Trimming cost V 5 bases and J 7 bases, with 15 bases left between them. This CDR3 is built from 14 residues. CDR1 and CDR2 from the germline V gene are SGHTA and FQGNSA. The CDR3 DNA reads TGTGCCAGCAGCCCACCTCTCGCGGGGAATGAGCAGTTCTTC. Protein: CASSPPLAGNEQFF.

This clonotype was seen a few times. The V call is TRBV12-3 or TRBV12-4, the J call TRBJ1-5; unclear D gene. CDR3 length: 13 residues. Trimming took 6 bases from V and 7 from J, leaving 13 bases between them. The CDR3 protein is CASRLSGAQPQHF. In nucleotides, the CDR3 is TGTGCCAGCAGACTCTCAGGAGCGCAGCCCCAGCATTTT.

Only a few counts were recorded for this clonotype. The V gene is TRBV5-1, the J gene TRBJ1-1; D is ambiguous. The CDR3 loop spans 16 amino acids. The germline V gene encodes CDR1 SGHRS and CDR2 YFSETQ. V was trimmed by 1 base and J by 1 base, leaving 14 bases between them. The CDR3 sequence is CASSLQIEKPNTEAFF. DNA for the CDR3: TGCGCCAGCAGCTTGCAAATTGAAAAACCGAACACTGAAGCTTTCTTT.

This clonotype was seen only a few times. The chain joins TRBV4-2 to TRBJ1-6, with D unclear. Germline CDR1 LGHNA, CDR2 YNFKEQ. The CDR3 is made up of 13 amino acids. V was pared by 2 bases and J by 8 bases, with 7 bases between. CDR3 coding DNA: TGTGCCAGCAGCCAATTCAGCTATTCACCCCTCCACTTT. This sequence encodes CASSQFSYSPLHF.

This clonotype was seen many times. The chain joins TRBV5-6 to TRBJ2-1; 15 positions match TRBD2. The CDR3 contains 18 residues. CDR1 is SGHDT, CDR2 YYEEEE, per germline. Losses at the gene ends were 3 bases for V and 9 bases for J; bases not matched to a gene: 13. CDR3 sequence: CASSSGTSGRPNHIEQFF. The CDR3 DNA follows: TGTGCCAGCAGCTCCGGGACTAGCGGGAGGCCAAACCATATTGAGCAGTTCTTC.

The chain has TRBV5-7 and TRBJ1-1; D gene unclear. TRBV5-7 is an ORF; its function is uncertain. V lost 4 bases and J 1 base, leaving 14 bases between the germline ends. This CDR3 spans 15 amino acids. The CDR3 reads CASSGISTTNTEAFF. The CDR3 DNA sequence: TGTGCCAGCAGCGGTATTTCCACGACGAACACTGAAGCTTTCTTT.

Ten or more counts support this clonotype. This chain connects TRBV12-3 or TRBV12-4 to TRBJ2-2, with TRBD2 identical over 10 bases. The CDR3 totals 15 residues. V trimming: 1 base; J trimming: 8 bases; junction bases outside the gene matches: 4. The CDR3 DNA is TGTGCCAGCAGTTTAGAGTCTAGCGGGAGTGGGGAGCTGTTTTTT. Residues: CASSLESSGSGELFF.

The chain has TRBV20-1 and TRBJ2-1; a weak D match, TRBD1 (5 bases). The ends were cut back, 0 bases at V and 7 bases at J, with 16 bases in the middle. This CDR3 has 15 amino acids. Germline loops: CDR1 DFQATT, CDR2 SNEGSKA (reference sequence). CDR3 DNA sequence: TGCAGTGCTAGAGATCCGAGATTGGGGCCAAATGAGCAGTTCTTC. Amino acid sequence: CSARDPRLGPNEQFF.

This clonotype was observed a handful of times. V is TRBV10-3 and J is TRBJ2-2; D remains ambiguous. Germline CDR1 and CDR2: ENHRY and SYGVKD. V dropped 10 bases and J dropped 1 base, with 13 bases sitting between them. The CDR3 length is 14 residues. The chain's CDR3 is CATTTERNTGELFF. As DNA, the CDR3 is TGTGCCACGACGACTGAGCGGAACACCGGGGAGCTGTTTTTT.

This clonotype has just one count. The chain has TRBV27 and TRBJ2-1, with 7 bases fitting TRBD2. V gave up 3 bases and J gave up 9 bases; unmatched junction bases: 8. The CDR3 is 14 residues long. Germline V gene sequence: CDR1 MNHEY, CDR2 SMNVEV (reference sequence). CDR3 nucleotides: TGTGCCAGCAGTTTTAGGAGGGAGGGGCTTGAGCAGTTCTTC. Its protein is CASSFRREGLEQFF.

The V call is TRBV12-3 or TRBV12-4, the J call TRBJ2-3; D is undetermined. V lost 7 bases and J 2 bases, leaving 16 bases between the germline ends. The CDR3 is made up of 15 amino acids. The CDR3 region has the DNA TGTGCCAGCACCCCTGAATTTCCCTCCACAGATACGCAGTATTTT. Its translation is CASTPEFPSTDTQYF.

The sample holds one count of this clonotype. V is TRBV7-2 and J is TRBJ2-1; no clear D. Trimming pared 2 bases from V and 6 bases from J, leaving 11 bases between. The CDR3 loop spans 14 amino acids. Germline lookup yields CDR1 SGHTA and CDR2 FQGNSA. DNA for the CDR3: TGTGCCAGCAGCTTACTTTCCAGCACCAATGAGCAGTTCTTC. Translation: CASSLLSSTNEQFF.

This clonotype was detected only a few times. J is TRBJ2-3 and V is TRBV15; a possible D gene is TRBD2 (7 bases). Trimming took 0 bases from V and 6 from J, leaving 16 bases between them. CDR1 LNHNV and CDR2 YYDKDF come from the germline V gene (reference sequence). The CDR3 loop spans 16 amino acids. The CDR3 nucleotides read TGTGCCACCAGCAGAGAGAATGCGGGGGCAAGGGATACGCAGTATTTT. It yields the protein CATSRENAGARDTQYF.

This clonotype was seen a handful of times. The chain is built from TRBV20-1 and TRBJ2-2; D not certain. V was cut by 0 bases and J by 2 bases, with 13 bases left in between. This CDR3 is built from 16 residues. Germline CDR1 DFQATT, CDR2 SNEGSKA (reference sequence). CDR3 coding DNA: TGCAGTGCTAGAGAGCTATCCCGGCCTAACACCGGGGAGCTGTTTTTT. Amino acid sequence: CSARELSRPNTGELFF.

The rearrangement joins TRBV6-4 to TRBJ2-3, with D unresolved. V was shortened by 7 bases and J by 0 bases, with 20 bases between the two germline ends. Germline loops: CDR1 MRHNA, CDR2 SNTAGT. The CDR3 runs to 17 residues. The CDR3 is CASTPRRSWDSTDTQYF. The CDR3 DNA is TGTGCCAGCACCCCACGGCGGTCGTGGGATAGCACAGATACGCAGTATTTT.

This clonotype has ten or more counts. The chain uses TRBV2 and TRBJ2-5; TRBD1 agrees at 8 bases. Germline loops: CDR1 SNHLY, CDR2 FYNNEI. The J segment lost 4 bases and the V segment lost 8 bases, leaving 12 bases of the junction unmatched. The CDR3 contains 15 residues. CDR3 in amino acids: CASPQDRGVRETQYF. The CDR3 DNA reads TGTGCCAGCCCACAAGACAGGGGCGTGCGAGAGACCCAGTACTTC. Full variable domain (missing parts from reference TRBV2 and TRBJ2-5): EPEVTQTPSHQVTQMGQEVILRCVPISNHLYFYWYRQILGQKVEFLVSFYNNEISEKSEIFDDQFSVERPDGSNFTLKIRSTKLEDSAMYFCASPQDRGVRETQYFGPGTRLLVL.

This clonotype was recorded a few times. The rearrangement joins TRBV20-1 to TRBJ2-7, with 11 nucleotides matching TRBD1. This CDR3 contains 14 residues. Germline values: CDR1 DFQATT, CDR2 SNEGSKA (reference sequence). J gave up 3 bases and V 6 bases, and 7 bases lay outside the gene matches. The CDR3 DNA reads as TGCAGTGCAACGGGACAGGGGGTTGTCTACGAGCAGTACTTC. It yields the protein CSATGQGVVYEQYF.

The table lists this clonotype with many counts. The chain uses TRBV20-1 and TRBJ2-7; 11 bases are shared with TRBD2. Trimming removed 6 bases from V and 5 bases from J; junction bases left unmatched: 6. There are 13 residues in the CDR3. CDR1 and CDR2 from the germline V gene are DFQATT and SNEGSKA (reference sequence). The CDR3 DNA reads as TGCAGTGCCCCGACTAGCGGGGAAAACGAGCAGTACTTC. Translating gives CSAPTSGENEQYF.

CDR3 bases: TGTGCCAGGGTTGGGAGACTAGCCAAAAACATTCAGTACTTC. Translation: CARVGRLAKNIQYF. The genes are TRBV21-1 and TRBJ2-4; the table calls TRBD2, which could not be checked here. TRBV21-1 corresponds to a pseudogene. The CDR3 spans 14 residues.

A few counts support this clonotype. The chain links TRBV24-1 to TRBJ2-1, with D possibly being TRBD1 (6 bases). Germline V CDR1 and CDR2: KGHDR, SFDVKD. Trimming left V 5 bases short and J 5 bases short, with 15 bases between. The CDR3 runs 15 residues. This CDR3 is CATSGRGGYNNEQFF. DNA of the CDR3: TGTGCCACCAGTGGCCGAGGGGGATACAACAATGAGCAGTTCTTC.

The chain combines TRBV2 with TRBJ2-7; the D is unclear. Germline lookup yields CDR1 SNHLY and CDR2 FYNNEI. This CDR3 has 13 amino acids. The V end lost 6 bases, the J end lost 1 base, and 10 bases lay between the germline ends. CDR3 in amino acids: CASRPWGSYEQYF. CDR3 DNA sequence: TGTGCCAGCAGACCTTGGGGATCCTACGAGCAGTACTTC.

The chain joins TRBV6-1 to TRBJ2-1; tentatively, D is TRBD1 (5 bases). The V gene lost 6 bases and the J gene lost 6 bases, with 15 bases spanning the gap. CDR1 is MNHNS and CDR2 is SASEGT in the germline V gene. This CDR3 has 14 residues. The CDR3 loop reads CASRKFSQGNEQFF. CDR3 DNA sequence: TGTGCCAGCAGGAAGTTCTCGCAGGGCAATGAGCAGTTCTTC.

This clonotype was picked up a small number of times. This chain links TRBV29-1 with TRBJ2-3; TRBD2 is a possible D gene (6 bases). This CDR3 contains 15 residues. The germline V gene has CDR1 SQVTM and CDR2 ANQGSEA. The V end was cut by 0 bases, the J end by 0 bases, with 10 bases between. The CDR3 coding sequence is TGCAGCGTTGAAGATCGCCGGGAGAGCACAGATACGCAGTATTTT. Amino acid sequence: CSVEDRRESTDTQYF.

The CDR3: CASSVGDRGYGYTF. CDR3 nucleotide sequence: TGTGCCAGCAGCGTAGGTGACAGGGGTTATGGCTACACCTTC. The genes are TRBV9 and TRBJ1-2; 8 bases are shared with TRBD1. Losses at the gene ends were 0 bases for V and 5 bases for J; bases not matched to a gene: 3. This CDR3 spans 14 amino acids. Germline V gives CDR1 SGDLS, CDR2 YYNGEE.

Many counts were recorded for this clonotype. This chain joins TRBV7-6 and TRBJ2-7, with TRBD2 as a possible D gene (5 bases). The CDR3 consists of 15 residues. V lost 1 base, J lost 8 bases, and 18 bases lay in between. Per germline, CDR1 SGHVS and CDR2 FNYEAQ. The CDR3 DNA reads TGTGCCAGCAGCTTAGGTCGAGGACTCTACGGGCAGCAGTACTTC. As protein: CASSLGRGLYGQQYF.

This clonotype was found many times. V is TRBV11-2 and J is TRBJ2-5, with D unclear. The CDR3 consists of 15 residues. V was trimmed by 3 bases and J by 4 bases, leaving 15 bases between them. Germline V gives CDR1 SGHAT, CDR2 FQNNGV. CDR3 sequence: CASSFWGNPRETQYF. The CDR3 DNA reads TGTGCCAGCAGCTTCTGGGGAAACCCCAGAGAGACCCAGTACTTC.

This clonotype was seen only a few times. The rearrangement uses TRBV6-1 and TRBJ2-3; possibly TRBD1 or TRBD2 for D (5 bases each). V was pared by 6 bases and J by 3 bases, with 16 bases between. Germline V lookup: CDR1 MNHNS, CDR2 SASEGT. This CDR3 is 15 amino acids long. CDR3 sequence reads: CASRLSRGGTDTQYF. The CDR3 DNA reads as TGTGCCAGCAGACTTTCCCGGGGCGGGACAGATACGCAGTATTTT.

This clonotype was detected a few times. The V gene is TRBV7-9, the J gene TRBJ2-5, with TRBD1 as a possible D gene (5 bases). The CDR3 length is 14 residues. V lost 3 bases and J lost 2, with 10 bases in between. From germline, CDR1 is SEHNR and CDR2 FQNEAQ (reference sequence). The CDR3 nucleotides read TGTGCCAGCAGCTTCATAGCAGGGCAAGAGACCCAGTACTTC. Residues: CASSFIAGQETQYF.

V is TRBV7-2 and J is TRBJ2-2; 13 bases line up with TRBD2. V was pared by 4 bases and J by 5 bases, with 1 base of the junction left unmatched. The CDR3 is 15 residues long. The germline gives CDR1 SGHTA, CDR2 FQGNSA. DNA for the CDR3: TGTGCCAGCAGCTGGACTAGCGGGGGTACCGGGGAGCTGTTTTTT. It codes for CASSWTSGGTGELFF.

The table lists this clonotype with a few counts. V usage is TRBV27 and J usage is TRBJ2-7; D ambiguous. There are 19 residues in the CDR3. Germline V lookup: CDR1 MNHEY, CDR2 SMNVEV (reference sequence). Trimming took 5 bases from V and 1 from J, leaving 27 bases between them. The CDR3 here is CASSITRHPGRVGSYEQYF. The CDR3 region has the DNA TGTGCCAGCAGTATAACCCGACACCCAGGTAGGGTGGGGTCCTACGAGCAGTACTTC.